This TCR beta chain stems from a study of T cell clonotyping in hematopoietic cell transplantation (dated by TCRdb to the early 2020s). Turning to the overall study: Blood from recipients was drawn roughly 28 days before transplant, then again at days 30, 100 and 180 after transplant. A total of under 150 blood samples were gathered in the study from roughly 37 consecutive transplant recipients along with their related donors. Patients were recruited between late 2015 and January 2017 and followed until September 2020 or death. Samples from roughly five patients were obtained at the onset of acute graft-versus-host disease and were compared with samples from patients in whom GVHD never developed. Study-wide conclusions, independent of this receptor: The sample size was limited, and because cells were not sorted, the contributions of CD4 and CD8 repertoires could not be separated. Donor and pretransplant recipient Inverse Simpson Index values predicted broader posttransplant TCR repertoire diversity. Recipient TCR diversity fell after transplant, with pathologically expanded clonotypes rising progressively from day 30 to day 180. Just a small fraction of recipient repertoires overlapped with donor repertoires, and more than 95% appeared de novo at the given depth.

TCR beta CDR3 regions were amplified from genomic DNA with the immunoSEQ assay, a bias-controlled multiplex PCR using V- and J-specific primers. A proprietary barcode and Illumina adapter sequences were added to the CDR3 amplicons in a second PCR step. An Illumina MiSeq instrument was used to sequence the CDR3 libraries. Under the source paper's analysis protocol: Export and quality control were done with immunoSEQ Analyzer 3.0, while downstream analyses used R Bioconductor and Immunarch. Repertoire metrics were calculated using only productive rearrangements within the normalized downsampled data set. Clonotypes larger than 5 templates in the normalized cohort were defined as pathologically expanded. The Inverse Simpson Index was used to measure repertoire diversity. To capture all clonotypes, the CMV-specificity analyses were run on the non-normalized data set. TCRdb's version of the immuneACCESS table is confined to in-frame rearrangements and falls short of the full clone set. An unresolved V gene accounts for under half of the shortfall where checked; the remainder is of unknown origin. Clone size and the V and J calls come from that table; the DNA yielded D and trimming. This sample gives some 8,400 clones in total; roughly nine tenths of them show up just once. Together, the top ten hold about 4.3% of the sample.

A word on this clone: No cognate antigen has been identified for it. Per-base quality was not reported, and no clone a single base away is much larger than it.

The sample's time point label is to be understood as: recipient sample taken at acute GVHD onset. Nuclei Lysis Solution was used to extract genomic DNA from fresh or cryopreserved unfractionated peripheral blood mononuclear cells. The sequences come from peripheral blood mononuclear cells, collected at the time of graft-versus-host disease after allogeneic stem cell transplant. This sequence was found in a male patient aged 55 to 69 who had an allogeneic stem cell transplant from a related donor, so the T cells may come from the graft donor. Some clones in this sample may be carry-over from other donors' samples.

The CDR3 reads CATTFSRLSTYEQYF. The nucleotides read TGTGCCACCACCTTTTCACGCCTATCTACCTACGAGCAGTACTTC. The chain was built from TRBV28 and TRBJ2-7; the D gene cannot be resolved reliably. At the junction V is shortened by 10 bases and J by 2 bases, with 21 bases in between. Looking up the germline V gene yields CDR1 MDHEN and CDR2 SYDVKM. From its cysteine to its phenylalanine, the CDR3 spans 15 amino acids. Just the 45-base CDR3 DNA is kept, in frame starting at base 1.